This T cell receptor (beta chain) derives from a study of T cell clones after liver transplantation. Across the study: At least one year of complete immunosuppression withdrawal without enzymes over twice normal defined tolerance. Blood was drawn pre-transplant, before withdrawal, and after full or failed withdrawal.

Sequencing was performed with immunoSEQ multiplex PCR; in TCRdb, only in-frame clones are kept and a portion is missing. Among 70,000 or so clones listed, 90% were seen once. The clonotype was recovered from a human donor who received a liver transplant. Specimen: CD4+ T cells from blood, collected before liver transplant.

CDR3: CATGGASGRTDTQYF. Written as DNA, the CDR3 is TGTGCCACCGGTGGGGCTAGCGGGAGGACAGATACGCAGTATTTT. The J gene is TRBJ2-3, the V gene TRBV15; 11 bases match TRBD2. Trimming took 8 bases from V and 3 from J; bases not matched to a gene: 7. Germline-derived CDR1 and CDR2 are LNHNV and YYDKDF (reference sequence). The length of the CDR3 is 15 residues.